These T cell receptor beta chains were read from a single sample in a study of vaccination and CD4 T cells after COVID-19. Their antigen targets remain unknown. From the PCR reads, TCRdb called clonotypes with MiXCR, one entry per CDR3 protein. The sample comprises approximately 9,600 distinct CDR3 sequences, 25% to 35% of which are singletons, and about 9.8% rests with the top ten. Sequences were derived from CD4+ T cells from blood, cultured in vitro, sampled after SARS-CoV-2 vaccination. The source of these receptors is a human donor who had recovered from COVID-19. Each CDR3 is given with its conserved first and last residue. Each record gives: J gene, clone size, D gene, V gene, CDR3 protein, CDR3 DNA. D genes are given only for firm matches. Part of the rows lack a size; the others show once, few, many or a class for expanded clones.

TRBJ2-7 | - | TRBD2 | TRBV18 | CASSLTSGHTYEQYF | TGTGCCAGCTCACTGACTAGCGGGCATACCTACGAGCAGTACTTC
TRBJ2-2 | - | - | TRBV7-6 | CASSPQTGSGGELFF | TGTGCCAGCAGCCCACAGACGGGGTCCGGCGGGGAGCTGTTTTTT
TRBJ2-3 | - | - | TRBV10-2 | CASTQTGRVDTQYF | TGCGCCAGTACTCAGACAGGACGGGTGGATACGCAGTATTTT
TRBJ2-5 | medium-sized | - | TRBV5-1 | CASSPLGGVVETQYF | TGCGCCAGCAGCCCCCTCGGGGGAGTTGTGGAGACCCAGTACTTC
TRBJ1-2 | few | - | TRBV24-1 | CATSDSLRGNNYGYTF | TGTGCCACCAGTGATTCCCTTCGGGGAAATAACTATGGCTACACCTTC
TRBJ2-1 | few | - | TRBV9 | CASSARWQGLNEQFF | TGTGCCAGCAGCGCCCGGTGGCAGGGGTTGAATGAGCAGTTCTTC
TRBJ1-1 | - | - | TRBV28 | CASSPQESQAFF | TGTGCCAGCAGTCCCCAGGAATCCCAAGCTTTCTTT
TRBJ2-7 | - | - | TRBV24-1 | CATSDRRSGSDEQYF | TGTGCCACCAGTGACCGAAGGTCAGGGTCGGACGAGCAGTACTTC
TRBJ2-5 | - | - | TRBV7-3 | CASSLSGQSETQYF | TGTGCCAGCAGCTTATCGGGGCAGTCAGAGACCCAGTACTTC
TRBJ2-1 | - | TRBD2 | TRBV20-1 | CSASAGVGNEQFF | TGCAGTGCTTCAGCGGGAGTAGGCAATGAGCAGTTCTTC
TRBJ2-2 | few | - | TRBV28 | CASSLPGTPRELFF | TGTGCCAGCAGTTTGCCGGGGACCCCCCGGGAGCTGTTTTTT
TRBJ2-3 | - | - | TRBV6-2/TRBV6-3 | CASRGRGWGTDTQYF | TGTGCCAGCAGGGGCCGCGGGTGGGGCACAGATACGCAGTATTTT
TRBJ1-3 | few | - | TRBV7-2 | CASSLAGSGNTIYF | TGTGCCAGCAGCTTAGCGGGGTCTGGAAACACCATATATTTT
TRBJ1-5 | medium-sized | TRBD1 | TRBV24-1 | CATWTGGSNQPQHF | TGTGCCACTTGGACAGGGGGAAGCAATCAGCCCCAGCATTTT
TRBJ2-3 | - | - | TRBV7-2 | CASSWQGSEADTQYF | TGTGCCAGCAGCTGGCAGGGCTCGGAGGCAGATACGCAGTATTTT
TRBJ1-1 | - | - | TRBV20-1 | CSARDFWGLLNTEAFF | TGCAGTGCTAGAGATTTCTGGGGGCTTCTGAACACTGAGGCTTTCTTT
TRBJ2-2 | large | - | TRBV29-1 | CSVVPRKGDHTGELFF | TGCAGCGTTGTTCCGCGTAAAGGGGACCACACCGGGGAGCTGTTTTTT
TRBJ2-3 | - | TRBD2 | TRBV6-1 | CASSEILAAGTDTQYF | TGTGCCAGCAGTGAGATACTAGCGGCGGGGACAGATACGCAGTATTTT
TRBJ2-5 | - | TRBD2 | TRBV7-2 | CASSLGLAGAQETQYF | TGTGCCAGCAGCTTGGGACTAGCGGGGGCCCAAGAGACCCAGTACTTC
TRBJ2-7 | few | TRBD1 | TRBV7-2 | CASSKTGVEQYF | TGTGCCAGCAGCAAGACAGGGGTCGAGCAGTACTTC